One sample yielded the 10 T cell receptor beta chains listed below, sequenced in a study of identical twins. In TCRdb, the 5' RACE reads were re-called with MiXCR into one record per CDR3 protein. The sample records roughly 250,000 distinct CDR3 sequences, approximately 7.8% being singletons. These data are also associated with another study on yellow fever vaccine responses in identical twins.

The sequenced sample was CD8+ T cells sorted from blood. The receptor source for this set is a woman between 18 and 29 years old in good health.

This chain connects TRBV11-2 to TRBJ2-3; 10 nucleotides line up with TRBD2. The V gene end was trimmed by 6 bases and the J gene end by 8 bases; junction bases not matched to a gene: 11. The CDR3 is made up of 15 amino acids. CDR1 is SGHAT and CDR2 is FQNNGV in the germline V gene. The CDR3 region is CASSGGEAGGITQYF. Written as DNA, the CDR3 is TGTGCCAGCAGTGGGGGAGAAGCGGGGGGGATTACGCAGTATTTT.

This clonotype was detected a few times. V is TRBV28 and J is TRBJ2-2; 7 nucleotides line up with TRBD1. The CDR3 has 14 amino acids. The V and J ends lost 7 bases and 5 bases, in that order; junction bases with no gene match: 7. In germline, CDR1 is MDHEN, CDR2 SYDVKM. The DNA of the CDR3 is TGTGCCAGCATGGAGGCAGGGGGTACCGGGGAGCTGTTTTTT. The encoded protein is CASMEAGGTGELFF. Full variable domain (outside the CDR3, taken from reference TRBV28 and TRBJ2-2): DVKVTQSSRYLVKRTGEKVFLECVQDMDHENMFWYRQDPGLGLRLIYFSYDVKMKEKGDIPEGYSVSREKKERFSLILESASTNQTSMYLCASMEAGGTGELFFGEGSRLTVL.

This clonotype was detected only a few times. V gene TRBV14 combines with J gene TRBJ2-7, with a weak D call TRBD1 (6 bases). The CDR3 contains 15 residues. Germline V gene data show CDR1 as SGHDN and CDR2 as FVKESK. V lost 3 bases and J 3 bases, leaving 15 bases between the germline ends. The CDR3 coding sequence is TGTGCCAGCAGCCAGCCCAGCCGAGGGGGCTACGAGCAGTACTTC. It codes for CASSQPSRGGYEQYF.

This clonotype was seen more than once but under ten times. CDR3 in DNA: TGTGCCAGCAGTGACTGGCGGGAGGTCACCACAGATACGCAGTATTTT. Its protein is CASSDWREVTTDTQYF. V usage is TRBV2 and J usage is TRBJ2-3; 8 bases line up with TRBD2. The ends lost 3 bases at V and 2 bases at J; junction bases unmatched: 7. The CDR3 loop spans 16 amino acids. CDR1 and CDR2 (germline): SNHLY, FYNNEI. The complete variable domain, with remaining parts taken from reference TRBV2 and TRBJ2-3, reads EPEVTQTPSHQVTQMGQEVILRCVPISNHLYFYWYRQILGQKVEFLVSFYNNEISEKSEIFDDQFSVERPDGSNFTLKIRSTKLEDSAMYFCASSDWREVTTDTQYFGPGTRLTVL.

This clonotype showed up many times. V usage is TRBV9 and J usage is TRBJ2-3; TRBD1 agrees at 8 bases. The germline V gene encodes CDR1 SGDLS and CDR2 YYNGEE. The CDR3 has 16 residues. The V segment lost 3 bases and the J segment 0 bases; nucleotides outside the gene matches: 6. The CDR3 DNA reads TGTGCCAGCAGCGCCGAGACAGGGGTTAGCACAGATACGCAGTATTTT. It codes for CASSAETGVSTDTQYF. The full variable domain, with the rest looked up from reference TRBV9 and TRBJ2-3, is DSGVTQTPKHLITATGQRVTLRCSPRSGDLSVYWYQQSLDQGLQFLIQYYNGEERAKGNILERFSAQQFPDLHSELNLSSLELGDSALYFCASSAETGVSTDTQYFGPGTRLTVL.

This clonotype was counted only a few times. This sequence joins TRBV7-6 and TRBJ2-1, with 7 bases lining up with TRBD2. Germline CDR1 and CDR2: SGHVS and FNYEAQ. The CDR3 runs 14 residues. With V trimmed by 5 bases and J by 4 bases, 5 bases remained unmatched. CDR3: CASSPGGMYNEQFF. CDR3 DNA: TGTGCCAGCAGCCCCGGGGGGATGTACAATGAGCAGTTCTTC.

This chain connects TRBV7-9 to TRBJ2-7, with TRBD1 matching over 10 bases. The CDR3 length is 16 residues. Losses at the gene ends were 5 bases for V and 2 bases for J; bases not matched to a gene: 9. Germline CDR1 and CDR2: SEHNR and FQNEAQ (reference sequence). CDR3 region: CASSPGTGAFTYEQYV. The DNA for the CDR3 is TGTGCCAGCAGCCCCGGGACAGGGGCTTTCACCTACGAGCAGTACGTC.

This clonotype was recorded many times. The chain links TRBV15 to TRBJ2-7; D might be TRBD2 (5 bases). This CDR3 is built from 14 residues. The germline V and J ends were trimmed by 5 bases and 5 bases, with 16 bases remaining between them. Germline CDR1 LNHNV, CDR2 YYDKDF (reference sequence). For the CDR3, the DNA is TGTGCCACCAGCTCTTCGGGGAAGTGGGACGAGCAGTACGTC. Translation: CATSSSGKWDEQYV.

This clonotype was counted once. This chain uses TRBV4-1 with TRBJ2-1, with TRBD2 matching 12 bases. Germline V lookup: CDR1 MGHRA, CDR2 YSYEKL. This CDR3 region has 14 residues. V was clipped by 7 bases and J by 7 bases; unmatched bases: 5. CDR3 sequence (DNA): TGCGCCAGCACCACTAGCGGGGGGAGTAATGAGCAGTTCTTC. Its protein is CASTTSGGSNEQFF.

This chain joins TRBV27 and TRBJ2-7; 7 positions match TRBD2. V was clipped by 9 bases and J by 8 bases; unmatched bases: 13. This CDR3 contains 13 residues. Germline-derived CDR1 and CDR2 are MNHEY and SMNVEV (reference sequence). As DNA, the CDR3 is TGTGCCAGTACCGGGACTACCTACGACCAGCAGTACTTC. Encoded protein: CASTGTTYDQQYF.